The sample holds one count of the clone carrying this T cell receptor beta chain. The antigen is not known. The data were obtained in a study of T cell responses to AZD1222 COVID-19 vaccine. Overall study findings and caveats: At study baseline, merely five or six AZD1222 recipients were seropositive.

Here immunoSEQ multiplex PCR was the method, and the copy in TCRdb shows in-frame clones only, minus some. The sample consists of about 140,000 clones, approximately 93% of them appearing once. The CDR3 loop spans 12 amino acids. In germline, CDR1 is SQVTM, CDR2 ANQGSEA. The J segment lost 15 bases and the V segment lost 5 bases, leaving 10 bases of the junction unmatched. The sequence was obtained from an adult in good health. Sequencing was performed on peripheral blood, taken on day 0 of MenACWY control vaccination. This chain uses TRBV29-1 with TRBJ2-1; 10 nucleotides align to TRBD2. CDR3 amino acids: CSVLTSGLLWFF. Here the CDR3 DNA reads TGCAGCGTTCTGACTAGCGGGCTATTGTGGTTCTTC.